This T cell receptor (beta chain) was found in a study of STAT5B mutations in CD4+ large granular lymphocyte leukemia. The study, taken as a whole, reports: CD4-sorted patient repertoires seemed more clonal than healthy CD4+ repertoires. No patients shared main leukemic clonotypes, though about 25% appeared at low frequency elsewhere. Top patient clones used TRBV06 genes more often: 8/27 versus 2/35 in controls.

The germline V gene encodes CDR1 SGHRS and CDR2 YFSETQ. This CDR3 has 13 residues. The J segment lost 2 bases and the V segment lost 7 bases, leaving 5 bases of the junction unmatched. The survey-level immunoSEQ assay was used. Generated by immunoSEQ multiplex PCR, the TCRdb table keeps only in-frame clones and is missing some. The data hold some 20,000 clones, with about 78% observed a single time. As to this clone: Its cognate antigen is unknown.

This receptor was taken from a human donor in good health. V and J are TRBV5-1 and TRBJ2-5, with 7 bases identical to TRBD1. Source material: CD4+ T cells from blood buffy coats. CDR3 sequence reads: CASYGDSQETQYF. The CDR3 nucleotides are TGCGCCAGCTACGGGGACAGTCAAGAGACCCAGTACTTC.